These 2 T cell receptor beta chains were sequenced from one sample in a study of blood T cell repertoires in COVID-19 (TCRdb year 2020). Receptors were amplified or captured by the immunoSEQ multiplex PCR assay. TCRdb stores this immuneACCESS table with in-frame sequences only. Part of the clones is absent; in the studies checked, under half of the shortfall reflects unresolved V genes, and no reason is known for the rest. This sample holds around 100,000 clones; roughly 84% were observed only once. The ten largest clones capture about 12% of the sample. Source material: peripheral blood. The receptors stem from a human donor in a cohort sampled during active COVID-19.

A single count supports this clone. This chain links TRBV10-3 with TRBJ2-7, with 7 nucleotides matching TRBD2. Per germline, CDR1 ENHRY and CDR2 SYGVKD. This CDR3 is 15 amino acids long. Unmatched junction bases numbered 9, after V lost 5 bases and J lost 2 bases. The CDR3 sequence is CAISPETSTAYEQYF. The CDR3, as DNA: TGTGCCATCAGTCCGGAGACTAGCACGGCCTACGAGCAGTACTTC.

V gene TRBV21-1 combines with J gene TRBJ2-7; TRBD1, as called in the table, went unchecked against the DNA. TRBV21-1 is given as a pseudogene. The CDR3 length is 16 residues. The CDR3 coding sequence is TGTGCCAGCAGCAAAGGGACAGGCGGGTGCTCCTACGAGCAGTACTTC. Residues: CASSKGTGGCSYEQYF.